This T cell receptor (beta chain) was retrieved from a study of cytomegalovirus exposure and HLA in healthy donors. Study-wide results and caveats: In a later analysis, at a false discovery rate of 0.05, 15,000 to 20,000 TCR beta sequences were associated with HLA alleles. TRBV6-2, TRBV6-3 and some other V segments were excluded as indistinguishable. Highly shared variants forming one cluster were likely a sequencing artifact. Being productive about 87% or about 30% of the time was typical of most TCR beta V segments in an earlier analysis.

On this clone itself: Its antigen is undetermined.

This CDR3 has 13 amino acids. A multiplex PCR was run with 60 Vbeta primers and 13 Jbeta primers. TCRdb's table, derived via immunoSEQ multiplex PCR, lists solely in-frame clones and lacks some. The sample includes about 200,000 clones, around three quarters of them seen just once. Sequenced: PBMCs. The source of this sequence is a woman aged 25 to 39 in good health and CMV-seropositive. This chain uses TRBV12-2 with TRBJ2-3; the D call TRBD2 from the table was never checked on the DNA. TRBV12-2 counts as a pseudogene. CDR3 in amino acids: CASRLAGGDTQYF. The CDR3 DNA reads TGTGCAAGTCGCTTAGCGGGCGGGGATACGCAGTATTTT.